These 31 T cell receptor beta chains share one sample of origin, sequenced in a study of T-cell memory formation after mild COVID-19. TCRdb used MiXCR to reprocess the 5' RACE reads, holding one entry per CDR3 protein. Of around 100,000 distinct CDR3 sequences listed, about a fifth are singletons. The sample comprised PBMCs or a T cell subset sorted from them (not recorded which). These receptors originate from a young man who had mild COVID-19 (a few samples of this study predate the infection). Cell type and time point are not known.

This clonotype was counted only a few times. The chain combines TRBV5-1 with TRBJ2-7; 7 positions match TRBD2. This CDR3 contains 14 residues. J was trimmed by 1 base and V by 2 bases; bases with no gene match: 3. Looked up from germline, CDR1 is SGHRS and CDR2 is YFSETQ. This CDR3 reads CASSFRGGSYEQYF. The CDR3 DNA reads TGCGCCAGCAGCTTTCGCGGGGGTTCCTACGAGCAGTACTTC.

The J gene is TRBJ2-2, the V gene TRBV27; no firm D call. This CDR3 spans 13 amino acids. V lost 6 bases and J lost 7, with 12 bases in between. CDR1 is MNHEY and CDR2 is SMNVEV in the germline V gene (reference sequence). The CDR3 loop is CASRLIPLGELFF. CDR3 DNA: TGTGCCAGCAGACTTATCCCCCTCGGGGAGCTGTTTTTT.

This clonotype was counted between two and nine times. This chain links TRBV6-5 with TRBJ2-1, with D perhaps TRBD2 (7 bases). From germline, CDR1 is MNHEY and CDR2 SVGAGI. Trimming took off 2 bases at V and 6 bases at J, with 14 bases between the two ends. The CDR3 length is 15 residues. The CDR3 DNA is TGTGCCAGCAGTTACGGCGGGGGCCCCGCCAATGAGCAGTTCTTC. It specifies CASSYGGGPANEQFF.

The rearrangement links TRBV29-1 to TRBJ1-1; D is unclear. CDR1 SQVTM and CDR2 ANQGSEA come from the germline V gene. With 3 bases removed from V and 7 bases from J, the gap between germline ends came to 9 bases. The CDR3 is 11 amino acids. CDR3: CSVDPGYEAFF. CDR3 bases: TGCAGCGTTGACCCGGGCTATGAAGCTTTCTTT.

The V call is TRBV6-2 or TRBV6-3, the J call TRBJ2-4, with 8 nucleotides matching TRBD2. From germline, CDR1 is MNHEY and CDR2 SVGEGT. The CDR3 sequence is 19 residues long. V lost 4 bases to trimming and J lost 0 bases; unmatched junction nucleotides: 14. CDR3: CASSSLLFERGLAKNIQYF. The CDR3 DNA follows: TGTGCCAGCAGTTCCTTGCTCTTTGAGCGGGGGTTAGCCAAAAACATTCAGTACTTC.

The sample holds a few counts of this clonotype. The chain carries TRBV7-9 and TRBJ2-5; D ambiguous. With 6 bases removed from V and 1 base from J, the gap between germline ends came to 6 bases. The CDR3 extends over 12 amino acids. Germline V gene sequence: CDR1 SEHNR, CDR2 FQNEAQ (reference sequence). The CDR3 reads CASRDGQETQYF. CDR3 DNA: TGTGCCAGCAGGGACGGCCAAGAGACCCAGTACTTC.

The chain is built from TRBV7-3 and TRBJ2-2, with a weak D call TRBD1 (6 bases). The CDR3 totals 15 residues. From germline, CDR1 is SGHTA and CDR2 FQGTGA. Trimming took 4 bases from V and 6 from J, leaving 15 bases between them. CDR3 nucleotide sequence: TGTGCCAGCAGCTCCCCAGGGGCGCCCCCCGGGGAGCTGTTTTTT. It is translated as CASSSPGAPPGELFF.

This chain connects TRBV29-1 to TRBJ2-7, with 7 bases matching TRBD2. The CDR3 is made up of 14 amino acids. Germline values: CDR1 SQVTM, CDR2 ANQGSEA. Trimming cost V 4 bases and J 5 bases; bases outside gene matches: 11. The CDR3, as DNA: TGCAGCGTTGCCTCGGGGGGTTCCTACGACGAGCAGTACTTC. Translated, it gives CSVASGGSYDEQYF.

In its sample, this clonotype was seen a few times. This chain joins TRBV7-2 and TRBJ2-2; D remains unclear. There are 16 residues in the CDR3. Trimming cost V 1 base and J 6 bases, with 15 bases left between them. The germline V gene encodes CDR1 SGHTA and CDR2 FQGNSA. In DNA, the CDR3 is TGTGCCAGCAGCTTAGTGGGTGCCCGACCCGCCGGGGAGCTGTTTTTT. Its protein is CASSLVGARPAGELFF.

The chain employs TRBV2 and TRBJ1-2; no clear D. This CDR3 is 11 amino acids long. Trimming pared 11 bases from V and 8 bases from J, leaving 15 bases between. Germline CDR1 reads SNHLY; CDR2 reads FYNNEI. The CDR3 here is CAGWTGSGYTF. In DNA form, the CDR3 reads TGTGCCGGCTGGACGGGCTCGGGCTACACCTTC. Drawing the rest from reference TRBV2 and TRBJ1-2, the complete variable domain is EPEVTQTPSHQVTQMGQEVILRCVPISNHLYFYWYRQILGQKVEFLVSFYNNEISEKSEIFDDQFSVERPDGSNFTLKIRSTKLEDSAMYFCAGWTGSGYTFGSGTRLTVV.

This clonotype was seen only a few times. The chain joins TRBV5-1 to TRBJ2-3; the match to TRBD2 covers 8 bases. Germline loops: CDR1 SGHRS, CDR2 YFSETQ. The CDR3 is 16 amino acids. After removal of 0 bases from V and 1 base from J, the junction contained 4 bases not matched to a gene. The CDR3 DNA follows: TGCGCCAGCAGCTTGGATCGAGCGGGGGGCACAGATACGCAGTATTTT. This codes for CASSLDRAGGTDTQYF.

The genes are TRBV28 and TRBJ1-5, with TRBD1 matching 7 bases. Germline loops: CDR1 MDHEN, CDR2 SYDVKM. J was trimmed by 4 bases and V by 3 bases; bases with no gene match: 6. CDR3 size: 15 residues. CDR3 protein: CASSFPTGLNQPQHF. For the CDR3, the DNA is TGTGCCAGCAGTTTCCCGACAGGGTTAAATCAGCCCCAGCATTTT.

This clonotype was detected only a few times. The chain uses TRBV27 and TRBJ2-3; D not resolved. CDR1 is MNHEY, CDR2 SMNVEV, per germline (reference sequence). Trimming pared 6 bases from V and 0 bases from J, leaving 13 bases between. The CDR3 consists of 15 residues. Written as DNA, the CDR3 is TGTGCCAGCAGCGCCGTGGGTTGGAGCACAGATACGCAGTATTTT. This gives the protein CASSAVGWSTDTQYF.

This sequence joins TRBV21-1 and TRBJ2-7; the D call in the table, TRBD2, was not verified against the DNA. TRBV21-1 is a recognized pseudogene. CDR3 size: 16 residues. This CDR3 reads CASSRGDSGGSYEQYV. CDR3 DNA sequence: TGTGCCAGCAGTCGAGGCGATAGCGGGGGCTCCTACGAGCAGTACGTC.

This clonotype has a handful of counts. The chain carries TRBV6-2 or TRBV6-3 and TRBJ2-7; D gene ambiguous. Trimming cost V 2 bases and J 0 bases, with 8 bases left between them. Germline values: CDR1 MNHEY, CDR2 SVGEGT. The CDR3 consists of 14 residues. CDR3 sequence (DNA): TGTGCCAGCAGTTACGGCCCGTTCTCCTACGAGCAGTACGTC. Translation gives CASSYGPFSYEQYV.

V gene TRBV7-9 combines with J gene TRBJ2-1; D is perhaps TRBD1 or TRBD2 (6 bases each). Germline CDR1 reads SEHNR; CDR2 reads FQNEAQ (reference sequence). This CDR3 has 13 residues. V gave up 5 bases and J gave up 10 bases, with 15 bases separating them. CDR3 in DNA: TGTGCCAGCAGCCCACTTTTGGGGGGCGAGCAGTTCTTC. It specifies CASSPLLGGEQFF.

V gene TRBV9 combines with J gene TRBJ2-5, with 7 bases that match TRBD1. Per the germline V gene, CDR1 is SGDLS and CDR2 is YYNGEE. This CDR3 comprises 15 residues. Germline trimming cut 0 bases from V and 0 bases from J; bases unmatched to any gene: 2. CDR3 amino acids: CASSVGDSYQETQYF. The CDR3 DNA follows: TGTGCCAGCAGCGTAGGGGACAGCTACCAAGAGACCCAGTACTTC.

V and J are TRBV13 and TRBJ2-4, with 7 bases aligning to TRBD1. This CDR3 has 13 residues. Germline trimming cut 5 bases from V and 9 bases from J; bases unmatched to any gene: 7. Germline V lookup: CDR1 PRHDT, CDR2 FYEKMQ (reference sequence). The CDR3 reads CASSPRQGGIQYF. The CDR3 nucleotides read TGTGCCAGCAGCCCCCGACAGGGCGGCATTCAGTACTTC.

This clonotype was seen a handful of times. This chain uses TRBV10-3 with TRBJ2-1, with D possibly being TRBD2 (5 bases). There are 12 residues in the CDR3. V was clipped by 6 bases and J by 3 bases, with 6 bases between them. Germline assignment: CDR1 ENHRY and CDR2 SYGVKD. The DNA of the CDR3 is TGTGCCATCAGACGGGACTACAATGAGCAGTTCTTC. It translates to CAIRRDYNEQFF.

In this sample, this clonotype turned up a few times. This chain joins TRBV5-6 and TRBJ1-2, with D maybe TRBD1 (6 bases). CDR1 is SGHDT and CDR2 is YYEEEE in the germline V gene. Trimming shortened V by 2 bases and J by 6 bases, and 11 bases separated the two germline ends. The CDR3 is 13 amino acids. The CDR3 DNA follows: TGTGCCAGCAGCTTTGGGTCAGGGGATGGCTACACCTTC. This gives the protein CASSFGSGDGYTF.

This clonotype was observed at least ten times. The chain couples TRBV7-8 to TRBJ2-5, with a tentative D call TRBD2 (6 bases). Per germline, CDR1 SGHVS and CDR2 FQNEAQ. The germline V and J ends were trimmed by 1 base and 5 bases, with 20 bases remaining between them. The CDR3 extends over 17 amino acids. The CDR3: CASSLESGTQGRETQYF. The CDR3 DNA is TGTGCCAGCAGCTTAGAATCCGGGACGCAAGGGAGGGAGACCCAGTACTTC.

This clonotype was detected a few times. This chain connects TRBV27 to TRBJ1-2, with D tentatively TRBD1 (6 bases). The CDR3 has 11 amino acids. V was pared by 10 bases and J by 6 bases, with 12 bases between. Looked up from germline, CDR1 is MNHEY and CDR2 is SMNVEV (reference sequence). The CDR3 region is CATQQGNGYTF. The CDR3 DNA follows: TGTGCCACCCAACAGGGTAATGGCTACACCTTC.

The chain carries TRBV5-6 and TRBJ1-5; no firm D call. The CDR3 covers 14 residues. V shed 2 bases and J shed 7 bases, with 13 bases lying between them. Germline V gives CDR1 SGHDT, CDR2 YYEEEE. The CDR3 coding sequence is TGTGCCAGCAGCTTAGGGCAGCATGGGCAGCCCCAGCATTTT. This codes for CASSLGQHGQPQHF. The variable domain in full, completed from reference TRBV5-6 and TRBJ1-5, reads DAGVTQSPTHLIKTRGQQVTLRCSPKSGHDTVSWYQQALGQGPQFIFQYYEEEERQRGNFPDRFSGHQFPNYSSELNVNALLLGDSALYLCASSLGQHGQPQHFGDGTRLSIL.

This clonotype has a handful of counts. The rearrangement links TRBV5-1 to TRBJ2-7, with D possibly TRBD1 on 5 matching bases. V was trimmed by 0 bases and J by 4 bases, leaving 11 bases between them. This CDR3 comprises 14 residues. Germline V gene sequence: CDR1 SGHRS, CDR2 YFSETQ. This CDR3 reads CASSLEGVGYEQYV. Written as DNA, the CDR3 is TGCGCCAGCAGCTTGGAAGGGGTTGGGTACGAGCAGTACGTC.

The V and J genes are TRBV24-1 and TRBJ2-3; no definite D call. Trimming left V 1 base short and J 1 base short, with 11 bases between. The CDR3 is 16 residues long. Germline assignment: CDR1 KGHDR and CDR2 SFDVKD. The CDR3 here is CATSDLEFAGTDTQYF. CDR3 sequence (DNA): TGTGCCACCAGTGATTTAGAGTTCGCCGGCACAGATACGCAGTATTTT.

This clonotype has a handful of counts. The chain links TRBV6-1 to TRBJ2-5, with D perhaps matching TRBD2 (5 bases). Germline assignment: CDR1 MNHNS and CDR2 SASEGT. V dropped 2 bases and J dropped 5 bases, with 12 bases sitting between them. The length of the CDR3 is 14 residues. The DNA for the CDR3 is TGTGCCAGCAGTGAATCGGGCGGGTGGGAGACCCAGTACTTC. This codes for CASSESGGWETQYF.

The chain is built from TRBV12-3 or TRBV12-4 and TRBJ2-5, with D unresolved. This CDR3 is 15 amino acids long. The ends were cut back, 4 bases at V and 1 base at J, with 13 bases in the middle. For the CDR3, the DNA is TGTGCCAGCAGTTCATGGGATAGTCTCCAAGAGACCCAGTACTTC. This translates into CASSSWDSLQETQYF.

This clonotype was recorded a few times. The CDR3 is CATSSRGRVVEDTQYF. In nucleotides, the CDR3 is TGTGCCACCAGCAGTAGGGGCAGGGTGGTAGAGGATACGCAGTATTTT. The chain employs TRBV15 and TRBJ2-3; D might be TRBD1 (5 bases). CDR1 LNHNV and CDR2 YYDKDF come from the germline V gene (reference sequence). V was pared by 3 bases and J by 6 bases, with 19 bases between. This CDR3 is built from 16 residues.

This clonotype was detected a few times. This chain links TRBV27 with TRBJ1-1; D may be TRBD1 (6 bases). Germline V lookup: CDR1 MNHEY, CDR2 SMNVEV (reference sequence). V lost 4 bases and J 8 bases, leaving 14 bases between the germline ends. This CDR3 region has 13 residues. The CDR3 nucleotides read TGTGCCAGCAGTTCCCGGGGGCGGCCAGAAGCTTTCTTT. This sequence encodes CASSSRGRPEAFF.

The V gene is TRBV12-3 or TRBV12-4, the J gene TRBJ2-3; D is ambiguous. The CDR3 sequence is 12 residues long. Between the trimmed V and J ends, which lost 3 bases and 6 bases, there was a span of 7 bases. This CDR3 is CASSFRKDTQYF. CDR3 coding DNA: TGTGCCAGCAGTTTCCGTAAGGATACGCAGTATTTT.

In its sample, this clonotype was seen many times. The rearrangement joins TRBV7-8 to TRBJ2-1; 7 positions match TRBD1. The V segment lost 5 bases and the J segment 1 base; nucleotides outside the gene matches: 11. Germline V CDR1 and CDR2: SGHVS, FQNEAQ. This CDR3 is built from 17 residues. CDR3 region: CASSDTVTGWSYNEQFF. CDR3 sequence (DNA): TGTGCCAGCAGCGATACCGTGACAGGGTGGTCCTACAATGAGCAGTTCTTC.